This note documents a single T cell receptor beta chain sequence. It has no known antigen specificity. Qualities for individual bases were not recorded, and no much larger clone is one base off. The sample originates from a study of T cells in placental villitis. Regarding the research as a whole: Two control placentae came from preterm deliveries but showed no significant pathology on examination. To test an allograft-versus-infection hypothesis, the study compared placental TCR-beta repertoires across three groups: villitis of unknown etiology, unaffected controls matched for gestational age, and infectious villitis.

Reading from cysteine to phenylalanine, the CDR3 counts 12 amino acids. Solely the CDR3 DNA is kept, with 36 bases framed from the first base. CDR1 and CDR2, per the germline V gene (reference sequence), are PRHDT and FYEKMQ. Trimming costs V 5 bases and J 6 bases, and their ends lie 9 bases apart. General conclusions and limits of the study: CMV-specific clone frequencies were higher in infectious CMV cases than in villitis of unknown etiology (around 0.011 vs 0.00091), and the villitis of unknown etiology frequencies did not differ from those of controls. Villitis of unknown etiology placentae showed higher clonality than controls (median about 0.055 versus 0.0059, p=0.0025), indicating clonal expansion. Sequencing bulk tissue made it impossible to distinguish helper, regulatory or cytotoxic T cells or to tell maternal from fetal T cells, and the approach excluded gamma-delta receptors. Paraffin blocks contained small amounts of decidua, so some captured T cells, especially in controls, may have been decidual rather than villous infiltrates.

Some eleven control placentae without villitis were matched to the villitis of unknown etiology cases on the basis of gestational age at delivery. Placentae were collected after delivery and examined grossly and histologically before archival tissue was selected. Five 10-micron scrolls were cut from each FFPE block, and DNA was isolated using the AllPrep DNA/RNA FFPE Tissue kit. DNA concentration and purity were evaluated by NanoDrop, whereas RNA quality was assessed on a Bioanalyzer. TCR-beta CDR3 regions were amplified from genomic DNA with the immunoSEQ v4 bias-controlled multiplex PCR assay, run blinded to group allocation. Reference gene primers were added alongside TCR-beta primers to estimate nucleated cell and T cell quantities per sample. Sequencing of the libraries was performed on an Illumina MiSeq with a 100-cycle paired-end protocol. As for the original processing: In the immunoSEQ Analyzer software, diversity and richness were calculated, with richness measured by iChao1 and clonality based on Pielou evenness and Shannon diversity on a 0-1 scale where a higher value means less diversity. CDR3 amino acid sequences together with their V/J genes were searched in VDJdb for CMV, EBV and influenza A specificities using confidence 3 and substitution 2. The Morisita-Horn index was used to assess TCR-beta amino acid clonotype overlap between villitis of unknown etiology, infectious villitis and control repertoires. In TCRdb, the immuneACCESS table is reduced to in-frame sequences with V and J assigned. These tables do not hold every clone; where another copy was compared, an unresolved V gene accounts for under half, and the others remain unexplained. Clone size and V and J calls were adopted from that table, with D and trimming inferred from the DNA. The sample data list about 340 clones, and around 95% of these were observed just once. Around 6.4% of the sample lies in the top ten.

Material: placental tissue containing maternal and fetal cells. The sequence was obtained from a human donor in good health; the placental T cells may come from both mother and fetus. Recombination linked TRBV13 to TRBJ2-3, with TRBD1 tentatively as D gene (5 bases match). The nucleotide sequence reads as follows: TGTGCCAGCAGCACAAACAGGGATACGCAGTATTTT. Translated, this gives CASSTNRDTQYF. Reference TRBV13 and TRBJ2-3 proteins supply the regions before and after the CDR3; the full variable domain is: AAGVIQSPRHLIKEKRETATLKCYPIPRHDTVYWYQQGPGQDPQFLISFYEKMQSDKGSIPDRFSAQQFSDYHSELNMSSLELGDSALYFCASSTNRDTQYFGPGTRLTVL.